This T cell receptor (beta chain) was identified in a study of T cell repertoires in cytomegalovirus infection. Study background: Indications came from public TCR beta signatures; they pointed to CMV infection and to a matching HLA type. Overall study findings and caveats: Within the response measured ex vivo, HLA-C-restricted CMV-specific TCR beta clonotypes were dominant. CMV carriers with the relevant HLA were identified by cumulative public TCR beta family frequency.

TCRdb used MiXCR to reprocess the reads, holding one entry per CDR3 protein. This sample has hundreds of thousands of distinct CDR3 sequences; about 11% occur once, and the top ten carry roughly a tenth. This clonotype was picked up a small number of times. No antigen is known for it. The material sequenced was PBMCs. This TCR came from a human donor in good health (CMV status not recorded). Some clones in this sample may be carry-over from other donors' samples.

The CDR3 region has the DNA TGTGCCAGCAGCTTTGTGGACGGGCCAGGAGGTGAGCAGTTCTTC. The encoded protein is CASSFVDGPGGEQFF. The chain joins TRBV7-3 to TRBJ2-1, with D possibly being TRBD2 (5 bases). Germline assignment: CDR1 SGHTA and CDR2 FQGTGA. The V end was cut by 3 bases, the J end by 9 bases, with 18 bases between. CDR3 length: 15 residues.